What follows describes a single T cell receptor (beta chain). Its antigen has not been determined. Nothing much larger sits one base from this clone, and base qualities are not available. As encoded in the germline V gene, CDR1 is SGHTA while CDR2 is FQGNSA. From V the trimming removes 3 bases and from J it removes 4 bases, while the gene matches leave 9 bases of the junction unaccounted for. From cysteine to phenylalanine, the CDR3 is 16 amino acids long. The only DNA kept is the CDR3, 48 bases in frame from the first base. The sample is drawn from a study of control samples from healthy donors and cancer patients (dated by TCRdb to the early 2020s). The library was made by the immunoSEQ multiplex PCR assay. Entries here come from immuneACCESS through TCRdb and include only in-frame sequences with V and J called. Some clones fail to appear in such tables; in the studies checked, an unresolved V gene covers under half of the shortfall, and the cause of the remainder is unknown. In this sample the table shows approximately 87,000 clones, roughly 86% of which occur a single time. The ten biggest clones cover 1.3% of the sample.

Sequencing was done on a sample of blood. The chain uses TRBV7-2 and TRBJ2-5, with TRBD1 matching 9 junction bases. This TCR was sampled from a woman aged 45 to 65 in good health. The CDR3 protein: CASSFGDRASGETQYF. The sequence in DNA is TGTGCCAGCAGCTTCGGGGACAGGGCTTCGGGAGAGACCCAGTACTTC.